The subject of this entry is one T cell receptor (beta chain). The antigen is undetermined. Assay: immunoSEQ multiplex PCR; the TCRdb copy retains only in-frame clones and omits some. The table records around 1.5 million clones, 98% of them present only once. This sample is drawn from a study of shared clonotypes between healthy human individuals. Study-wide results and limits: Although depth was large, rarefaction showed that sequencing of the sorted subsets was incomplete. Generally, estimated richness proved larger in naive subsets than it did in memory subsets.

After removal of 4 bases from V and 4 bases from J, the junction contained 3 bases not matched to a gene. This CDR3 spans 15 amino acids. CDR1 is MNHNY, CDR2 SVGAGI, per germline (reference sequence). V is TRBV6-6 and J is TRBJ2-1, with 11 bases that match TRBD2. The sample was naive CD4+ T cells sorted from blood. The subset was: CD45RA+ positively selected. The source is a man between 25 and 39 years old in good health. This chain's CDR3 is CASSWGTSGYNEQFF. The CDR3 DNA reads TGTGCCAGCAGTTGGGGGACTAGCGGATACAATGAGCAGTTCTTC.